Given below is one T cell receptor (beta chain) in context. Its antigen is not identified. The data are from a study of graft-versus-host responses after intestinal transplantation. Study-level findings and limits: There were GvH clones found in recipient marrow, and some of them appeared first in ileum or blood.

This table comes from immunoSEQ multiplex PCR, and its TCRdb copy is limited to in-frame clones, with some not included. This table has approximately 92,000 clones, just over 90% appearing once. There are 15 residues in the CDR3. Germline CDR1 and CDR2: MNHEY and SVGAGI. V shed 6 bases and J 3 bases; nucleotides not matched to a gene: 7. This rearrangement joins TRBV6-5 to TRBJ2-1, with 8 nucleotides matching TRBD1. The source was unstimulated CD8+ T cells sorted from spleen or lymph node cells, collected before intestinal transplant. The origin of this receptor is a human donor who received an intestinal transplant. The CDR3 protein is CASSPGQGSYNEQFF. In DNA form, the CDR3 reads TGTGCCAGCAGCCCAGGACAGGGAAGCTACAATGAGCAGTTCTTC.